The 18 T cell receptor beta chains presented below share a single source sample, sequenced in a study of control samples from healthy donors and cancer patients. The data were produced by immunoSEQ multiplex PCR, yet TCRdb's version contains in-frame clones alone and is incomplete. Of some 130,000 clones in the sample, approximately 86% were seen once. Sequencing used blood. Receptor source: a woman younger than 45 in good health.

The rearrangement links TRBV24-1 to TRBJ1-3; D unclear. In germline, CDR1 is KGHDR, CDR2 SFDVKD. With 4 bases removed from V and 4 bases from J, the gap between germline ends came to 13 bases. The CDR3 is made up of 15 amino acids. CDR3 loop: CATSDPASLGNTIYF. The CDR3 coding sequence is TGTGCCACCAGTGACCCTGCGTCTCTGGGAAACACCATATATTTT.

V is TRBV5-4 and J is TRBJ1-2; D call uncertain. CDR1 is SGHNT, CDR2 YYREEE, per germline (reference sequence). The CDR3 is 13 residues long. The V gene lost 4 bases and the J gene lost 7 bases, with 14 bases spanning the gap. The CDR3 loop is CASSPDPGSGYTF. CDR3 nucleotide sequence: TGTGCCAGCAGCCCGGACCCGGGCAGTGGCTACACCTTC. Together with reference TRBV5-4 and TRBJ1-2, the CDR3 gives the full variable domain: ETGVTQSPTHLIKTRGQQVTLRCSSQSGHNTVSWYQQALGQGPQFIFQYYREEENGRGNFPPRFSGLQFPNYSSELNVNALELDDSALYLCASSPDPGSGYTFGSGTRLTVV.

In DNA form, the CDR3 reads TGTGCCAGCAGCCCGGACAGGGCTGGAAACACCATATATTTT. Its protein is CASSPDRAGNTIYF. The chain combines TRBV5-4 with TRBJ1-3; TRBD1 aligns across 8 bases. V trimming: 4 bases; J trimming: 2 bases; junction bases outside the gene matches: 2. The CDR3 loop spans 14 amino acids. Germline CDR1 reads SGHNT; CDR2 reads YYREEE (reference sequence).

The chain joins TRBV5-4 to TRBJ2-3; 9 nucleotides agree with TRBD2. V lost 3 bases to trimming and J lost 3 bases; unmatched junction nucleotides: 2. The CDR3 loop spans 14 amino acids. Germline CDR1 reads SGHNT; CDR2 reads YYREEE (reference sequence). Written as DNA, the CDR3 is TGTGCCAGCAGCTCCACTAGCGGGACAGATACGCAGTATTTT. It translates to CASSSTSGTDTQYF.

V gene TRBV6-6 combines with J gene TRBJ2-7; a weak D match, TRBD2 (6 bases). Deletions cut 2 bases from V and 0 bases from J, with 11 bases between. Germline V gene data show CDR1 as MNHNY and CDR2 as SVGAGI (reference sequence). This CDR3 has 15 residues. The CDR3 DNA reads TGTGCCAGCAGTTACGGCGGGACCTACTCCTACGAGCAGTACTTC. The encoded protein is CASSYGGTYSYEQYF.

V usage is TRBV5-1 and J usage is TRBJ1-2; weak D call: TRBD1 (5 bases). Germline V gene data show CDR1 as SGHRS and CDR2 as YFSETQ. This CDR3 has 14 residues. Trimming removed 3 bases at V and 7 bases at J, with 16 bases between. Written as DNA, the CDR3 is TGCGCCAGCAGCTCGAGTGGGGACGGCGGTGGCTACACCTTC. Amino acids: CASSSSGDGGGYTF.

CDR3 protein: CSVPREGNTEAFF. Written as DNA, the CDR3 is TGCAGCGTCCCAAGGGAGGGGAACACTGAAGCTTTCTTT. This chain connects TRBV29-1 to TRBJ1-1; D gene uncertain. The length of the CDR3 is 13 residues. Germline V gene data show CDR1 as SQVTM and CDR2 as ANQGSEA. V was trimmed by 6 bases and J by 1 base, leaving 12 bases between them.

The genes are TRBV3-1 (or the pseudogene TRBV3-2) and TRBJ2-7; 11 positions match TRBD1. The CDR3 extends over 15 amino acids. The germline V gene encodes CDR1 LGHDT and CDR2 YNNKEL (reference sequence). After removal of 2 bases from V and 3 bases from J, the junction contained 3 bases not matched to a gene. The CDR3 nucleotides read TGTGCCAGCAGCCAACTCGGGACAGGGGGCTACGAGCAGTACTTC. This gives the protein CASSQLGTGGYEQYF.

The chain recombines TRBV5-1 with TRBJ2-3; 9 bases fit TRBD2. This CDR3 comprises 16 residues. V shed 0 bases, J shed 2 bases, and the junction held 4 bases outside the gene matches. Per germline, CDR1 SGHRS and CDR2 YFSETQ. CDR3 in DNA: TGCGCCAGCAGCTTGGCGGCGGGAGGGATCACAGATACGCAGTATTTT. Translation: CASSLAAGGITDTQYF.

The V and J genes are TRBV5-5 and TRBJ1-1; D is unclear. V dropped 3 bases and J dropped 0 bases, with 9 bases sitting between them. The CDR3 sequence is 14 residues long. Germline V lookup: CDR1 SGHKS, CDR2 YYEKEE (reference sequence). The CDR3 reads CASSWAGMNTEAFF. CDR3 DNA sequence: TGTGCCAGCAGCTGGGCCGGAATGAACACTGAAGCTTTCTTT. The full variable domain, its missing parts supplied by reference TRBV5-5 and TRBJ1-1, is DAGVTQSPTHLIKTRGQQVTLRCSPISGHKSVSWYQQVLGQGPQFIFQYYEKEERGRGNFPDRFSARQFPNYSSELNVNALLLGDSALYLCASSWAGMNTEAFFGQGTRLTVV.

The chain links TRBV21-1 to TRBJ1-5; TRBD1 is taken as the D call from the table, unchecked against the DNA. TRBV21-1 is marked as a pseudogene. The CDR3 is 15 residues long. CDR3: CASSTTGARNQPQHF. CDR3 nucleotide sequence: TGTGCCAGCAGCACGACAGGGGCTCGCAATCAGCCCCAGCATTTT.

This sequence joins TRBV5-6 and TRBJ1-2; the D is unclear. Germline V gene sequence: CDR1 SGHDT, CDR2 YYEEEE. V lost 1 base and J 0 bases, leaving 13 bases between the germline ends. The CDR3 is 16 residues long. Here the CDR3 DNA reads TGTGCCAGCAGCTTGTACGGCACCCCGGCTAACTATGGCTACACCTTC. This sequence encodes CASSLYGTPANYGYTF. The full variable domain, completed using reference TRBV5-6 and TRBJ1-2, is DAGVTQSPTHLIKTRGQQVTLRCSPKSGHDTVSWYQQALGQGPQFIFQYYEEEERQRGNFPDRFSGHQFPNYSSELNVNALLLGDSALYLCASSLYGTPANYGYTFGSGTRLTVV.

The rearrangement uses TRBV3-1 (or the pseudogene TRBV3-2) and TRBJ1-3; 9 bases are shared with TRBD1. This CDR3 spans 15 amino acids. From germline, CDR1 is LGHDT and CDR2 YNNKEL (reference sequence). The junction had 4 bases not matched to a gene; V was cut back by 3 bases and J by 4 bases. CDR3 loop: CASSHLDRGGNTIYF. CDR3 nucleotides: TGTGCCAGCAGCCATCTGGACAGGGGAGGAAACACCATATATTTT.

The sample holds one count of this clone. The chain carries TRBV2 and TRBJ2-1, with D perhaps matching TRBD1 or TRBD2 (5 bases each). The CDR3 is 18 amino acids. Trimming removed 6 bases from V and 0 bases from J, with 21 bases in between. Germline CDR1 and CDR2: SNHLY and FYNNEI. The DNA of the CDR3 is TGTGCCAGCAGGCCCTTAACCGGGACCCTTAGCTCCTACAATGAGCAGTTCTTC. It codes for CASRPLTGTLSSYNEQFF. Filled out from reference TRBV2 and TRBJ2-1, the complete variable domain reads EPEVTQTPSHQVTQMGQEVILRCVPISNHLYFYWYRQILGQKVEFLVSFYNNEISEKSEIFDDQFSVERPDGSNFTLKIRSTKLEDSAMYFCASRPLTGTLSSYNEQFFGPGTRLTVL.

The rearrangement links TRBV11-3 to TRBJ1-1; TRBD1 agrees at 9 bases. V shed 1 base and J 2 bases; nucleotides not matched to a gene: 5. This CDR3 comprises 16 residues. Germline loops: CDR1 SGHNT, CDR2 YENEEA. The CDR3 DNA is TGTGCCAGCAGCTTAGGAGGACAGGGGCGAAACACTGAAGCTTTCTTT. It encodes CASSLGGQGRNTEAFF.

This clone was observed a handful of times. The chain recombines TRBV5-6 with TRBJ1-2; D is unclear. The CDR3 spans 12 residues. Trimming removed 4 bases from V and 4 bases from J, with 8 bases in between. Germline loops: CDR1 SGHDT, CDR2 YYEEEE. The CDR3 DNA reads TGTGCCAGCAGCCTGGAGATCTATGGCTACACCTTC. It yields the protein CASSLEIYGYTF.

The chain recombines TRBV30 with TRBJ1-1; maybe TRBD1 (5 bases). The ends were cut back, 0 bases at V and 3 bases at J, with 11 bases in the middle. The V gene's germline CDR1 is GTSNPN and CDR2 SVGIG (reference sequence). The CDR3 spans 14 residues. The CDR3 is CAWSVGVGDTEAFF. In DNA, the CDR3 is TGTGCCTGGAGTGTAGGGGTGGGGGACACTGAAGCTTTCTTT.

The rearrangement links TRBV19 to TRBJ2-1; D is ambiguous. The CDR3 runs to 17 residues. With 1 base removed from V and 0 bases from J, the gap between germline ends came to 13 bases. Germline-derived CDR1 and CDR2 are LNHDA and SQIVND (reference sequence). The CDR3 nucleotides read TGTGCCAGTAGTATAGTAGCACTGAGGAGCTCCTACAATGAGCAGTTCTTC. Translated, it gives CASSIVALRSSYNEQFF.